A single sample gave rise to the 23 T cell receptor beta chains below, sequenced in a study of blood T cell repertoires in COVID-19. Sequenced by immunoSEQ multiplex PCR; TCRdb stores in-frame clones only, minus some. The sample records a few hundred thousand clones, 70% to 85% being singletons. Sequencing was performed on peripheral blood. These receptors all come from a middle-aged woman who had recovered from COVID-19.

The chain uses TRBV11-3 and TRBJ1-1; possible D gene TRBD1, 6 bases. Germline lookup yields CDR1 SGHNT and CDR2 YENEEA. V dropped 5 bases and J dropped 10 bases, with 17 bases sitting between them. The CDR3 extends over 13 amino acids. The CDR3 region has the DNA TGTGCCAGCAGCCCGAGGGGTAGAGGGGGAGCTTTCTTT. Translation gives CASSPRGRGGAFF.

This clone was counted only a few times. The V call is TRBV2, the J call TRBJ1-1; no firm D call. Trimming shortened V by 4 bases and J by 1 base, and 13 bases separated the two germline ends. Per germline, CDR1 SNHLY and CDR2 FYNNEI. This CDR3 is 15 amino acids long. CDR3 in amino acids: CASSVEVISNTEAFF. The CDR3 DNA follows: TGTGCCAGCAGTGTCGAGGTTATATCGAACACTGAAGCTTTCTTT.

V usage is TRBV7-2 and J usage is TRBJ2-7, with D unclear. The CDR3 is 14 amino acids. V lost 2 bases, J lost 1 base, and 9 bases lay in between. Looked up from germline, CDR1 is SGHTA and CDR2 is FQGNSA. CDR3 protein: CASSLLSSSYEQYF. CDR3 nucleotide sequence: TGTGCCAGCAGCTTACTTAGTTCATCCTACGAGCAGTACTTC.

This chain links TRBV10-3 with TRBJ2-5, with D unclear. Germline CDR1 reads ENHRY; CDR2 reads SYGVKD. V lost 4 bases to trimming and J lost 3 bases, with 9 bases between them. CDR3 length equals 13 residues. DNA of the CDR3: TGTGCCATCAGTGTACTTCAGGAAGAGACCCAGTACTTC. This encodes CAISVLQEETQYF.

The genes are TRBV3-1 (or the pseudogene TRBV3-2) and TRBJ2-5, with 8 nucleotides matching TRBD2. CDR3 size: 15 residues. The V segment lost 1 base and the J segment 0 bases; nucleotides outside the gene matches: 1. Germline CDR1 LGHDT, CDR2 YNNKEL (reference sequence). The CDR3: CASSQGGGNQETQYF. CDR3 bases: TGTGCCAGCAGCCAAGGCGGGGGGAACCAAGAGACCCAGTACTTC.

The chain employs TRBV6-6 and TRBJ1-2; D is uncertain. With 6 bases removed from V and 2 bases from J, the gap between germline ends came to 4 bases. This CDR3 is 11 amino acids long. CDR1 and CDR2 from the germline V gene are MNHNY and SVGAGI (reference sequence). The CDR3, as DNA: TGTGCCAGCAGGCAGAACTATGGCTACACCTTC. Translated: CASRQNYGYTF.

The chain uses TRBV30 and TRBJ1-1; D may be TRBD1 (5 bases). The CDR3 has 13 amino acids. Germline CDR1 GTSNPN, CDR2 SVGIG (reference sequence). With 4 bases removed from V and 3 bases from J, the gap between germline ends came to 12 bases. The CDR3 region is CAWTQQVDTEAFF. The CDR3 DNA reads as TGTGCCTGGACCCAACAGGTTGACACTGAAGCTTTCTTT.

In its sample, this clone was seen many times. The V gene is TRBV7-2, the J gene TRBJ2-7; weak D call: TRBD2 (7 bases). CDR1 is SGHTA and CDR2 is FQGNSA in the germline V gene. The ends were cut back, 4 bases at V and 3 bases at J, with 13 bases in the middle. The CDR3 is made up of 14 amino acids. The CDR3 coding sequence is TGTGCCAGCAGCTCAGGGGACTACTTCTACGAGCAGTACTTC. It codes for CASSSGDYFYEQYF.

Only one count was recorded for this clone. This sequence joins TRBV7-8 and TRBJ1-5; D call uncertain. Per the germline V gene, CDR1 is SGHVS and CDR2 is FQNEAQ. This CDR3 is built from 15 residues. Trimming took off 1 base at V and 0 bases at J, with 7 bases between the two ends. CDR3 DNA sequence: TGTGCCAGCAGCTTAGGAGGTTATAGCAATCAGCCCCAGCATTTT. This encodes CASSLGGYSNQPQHF. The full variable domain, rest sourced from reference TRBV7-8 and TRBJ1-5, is GAGVSQSPRYKVAKRGQDVALRCDPISGHVSLFWYQQALGQGPEFLTYFQNEAQLDKSGLPSDRFFAERPEGSVSTLKIQRTQQEDSAVYLCASSLGGYSNQPQHFGDGTRLSIL.

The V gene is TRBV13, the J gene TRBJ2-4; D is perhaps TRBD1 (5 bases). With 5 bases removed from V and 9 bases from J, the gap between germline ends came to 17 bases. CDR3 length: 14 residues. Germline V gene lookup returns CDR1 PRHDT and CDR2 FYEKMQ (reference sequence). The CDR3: CASSPQEPRGIQYF. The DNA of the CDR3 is TGTGCCAGCAGCCCCCAGGAGCCAAGGGGCATTCAGTACTTC.

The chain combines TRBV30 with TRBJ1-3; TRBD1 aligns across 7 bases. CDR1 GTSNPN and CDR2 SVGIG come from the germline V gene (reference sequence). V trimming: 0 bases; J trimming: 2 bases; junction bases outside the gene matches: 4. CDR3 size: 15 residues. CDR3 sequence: CAWSVLGQTGNTIYF. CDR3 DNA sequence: TGTGCCTGGAGTGTATTGGGACAGACTGGAAACACCATATATTTT.

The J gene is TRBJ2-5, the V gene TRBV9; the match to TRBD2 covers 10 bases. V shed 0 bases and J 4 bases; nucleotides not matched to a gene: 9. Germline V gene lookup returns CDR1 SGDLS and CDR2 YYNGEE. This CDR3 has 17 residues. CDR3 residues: CASSVAPAGGPGETQYF. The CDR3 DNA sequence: TGTGCCAGCAGCGTAGCTCCAGCGGGGGGGCCCGGAGAGACCCAGTACTTC.

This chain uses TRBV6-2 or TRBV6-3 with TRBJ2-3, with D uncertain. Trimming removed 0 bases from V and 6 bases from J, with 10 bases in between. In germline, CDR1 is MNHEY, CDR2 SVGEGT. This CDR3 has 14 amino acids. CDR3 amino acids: CASSYSNVRDTQYF. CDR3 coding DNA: TGTGCCAGCAGTTACTCGAACGTGAGGGATACGCAGTATTTT.

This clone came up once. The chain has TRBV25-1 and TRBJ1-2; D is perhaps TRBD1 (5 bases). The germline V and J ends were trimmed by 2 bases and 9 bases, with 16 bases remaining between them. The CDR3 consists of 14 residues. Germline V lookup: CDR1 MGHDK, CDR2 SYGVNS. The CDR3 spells CASSELWRDGRYTF. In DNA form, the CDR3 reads TGTGCCAGCAGTGAACTATGGAGGGACGGCCGCTACACCTTC.

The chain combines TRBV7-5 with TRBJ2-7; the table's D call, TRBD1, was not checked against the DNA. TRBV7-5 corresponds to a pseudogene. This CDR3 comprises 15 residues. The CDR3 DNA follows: TGTGCCAGAAGCCTTCAGGGGCCTTCTTCCTACGAGCAGTACTTC. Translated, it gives CARSLQGPSSYEQYF.

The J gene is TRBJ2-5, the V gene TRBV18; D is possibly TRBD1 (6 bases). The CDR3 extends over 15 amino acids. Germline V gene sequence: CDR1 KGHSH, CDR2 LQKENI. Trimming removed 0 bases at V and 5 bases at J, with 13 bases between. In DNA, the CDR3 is TGTGCCAGCTCACCACCGTCACAGGGTAGTGAGACCCAGTACTTC. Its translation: CASSPPSQGSETQYF.

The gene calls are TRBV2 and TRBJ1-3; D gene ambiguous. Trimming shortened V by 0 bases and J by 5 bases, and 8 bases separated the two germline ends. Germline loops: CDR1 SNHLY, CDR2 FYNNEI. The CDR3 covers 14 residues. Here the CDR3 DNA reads TGTGCCAGCAGTGAAGCGATCAGGCGAAACACCATATATTTT. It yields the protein CASSEAIRRNTIYF.

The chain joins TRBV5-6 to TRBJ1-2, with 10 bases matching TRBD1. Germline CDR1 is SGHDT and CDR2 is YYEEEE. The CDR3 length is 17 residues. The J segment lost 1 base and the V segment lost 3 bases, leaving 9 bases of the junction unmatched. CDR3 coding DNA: TGTGCCAGCAGCTCATTGGGGACAGGGGCAATTAACTATGGCTACACCTTC. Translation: CASSSLGTGAINYGYTF. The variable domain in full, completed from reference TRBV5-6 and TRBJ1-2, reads DAGVTQSPTHLIKTRGQQVTLRCSPKSGHDTVSWYQQALGQGPQFIFQYYEEEERQRGNFPDRFSGHQFPNYSSELNVNALLLGDSALYLCASSSLGTGAINYGYTFGSGTRLTVV.

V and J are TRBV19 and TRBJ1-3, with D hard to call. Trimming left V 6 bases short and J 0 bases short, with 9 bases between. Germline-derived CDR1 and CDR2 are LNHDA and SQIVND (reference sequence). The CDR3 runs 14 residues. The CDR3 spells CASRDFHSGNTIYF. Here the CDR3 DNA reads TGTGCCAGTAGGGACTTTCACTCTGGAAACACCATATATTTT. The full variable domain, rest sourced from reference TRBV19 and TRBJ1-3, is DGGITQSPKYLFRKEGQNVTLSCEQNLNHDAMYWYRQDPGQGLRLIYYSQIVNDFQKGDIAEGYSVSREKKESFPLTVTSAQKNPTAFYLCASRDFHSGNTIYFGEGSWLTVV.

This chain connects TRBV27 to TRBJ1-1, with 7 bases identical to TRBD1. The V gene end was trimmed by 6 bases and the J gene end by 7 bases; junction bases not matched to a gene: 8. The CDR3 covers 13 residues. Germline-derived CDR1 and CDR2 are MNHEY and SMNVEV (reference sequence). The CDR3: CASRPTRQGEAFF. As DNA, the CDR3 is TGTGCCAGCAGACCGACCCGACAGGGTGAAGCTTTCTTT.

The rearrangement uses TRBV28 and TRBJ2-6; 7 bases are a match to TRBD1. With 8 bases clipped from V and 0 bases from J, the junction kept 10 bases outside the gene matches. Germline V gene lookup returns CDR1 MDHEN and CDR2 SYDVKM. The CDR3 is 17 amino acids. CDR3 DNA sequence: TGTGCCAGCGCTACGGGACAGAGTGTCTCTGGGGCCAACGTCCTGACTTTC. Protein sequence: CASATGQSVSGANVLTF.

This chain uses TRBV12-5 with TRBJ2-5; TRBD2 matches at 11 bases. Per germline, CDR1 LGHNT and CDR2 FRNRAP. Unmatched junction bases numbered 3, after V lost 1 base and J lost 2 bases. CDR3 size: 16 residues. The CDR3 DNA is TGTGCTAGTGGTTTGGGGTCTAGCGGGGGGCAAGAGACCCAGTACTTC. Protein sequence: CASGLGSSGGQETQYF.

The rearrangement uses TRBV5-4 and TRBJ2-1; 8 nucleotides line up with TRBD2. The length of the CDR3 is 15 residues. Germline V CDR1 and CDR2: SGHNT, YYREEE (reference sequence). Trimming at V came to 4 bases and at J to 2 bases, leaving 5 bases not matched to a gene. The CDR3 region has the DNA TGTGCCAGCAGCCATAGCGGGGCGGCCTACAATGAGCAGTTCTTC. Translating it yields CASSHSGAAYNEQFF.